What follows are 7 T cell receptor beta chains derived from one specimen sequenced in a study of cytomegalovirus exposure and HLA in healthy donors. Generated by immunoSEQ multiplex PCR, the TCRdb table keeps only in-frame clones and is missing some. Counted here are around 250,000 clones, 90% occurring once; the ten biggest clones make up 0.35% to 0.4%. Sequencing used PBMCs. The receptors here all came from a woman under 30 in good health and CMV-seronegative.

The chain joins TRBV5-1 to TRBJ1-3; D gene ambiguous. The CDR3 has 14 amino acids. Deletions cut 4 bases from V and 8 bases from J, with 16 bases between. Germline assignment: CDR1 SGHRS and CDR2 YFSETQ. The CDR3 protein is CASSVGIGRDTIYF. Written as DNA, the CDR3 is TGCGCCAGCAGCGTCGGAATTGGGAGAGACACCATATATTTT.

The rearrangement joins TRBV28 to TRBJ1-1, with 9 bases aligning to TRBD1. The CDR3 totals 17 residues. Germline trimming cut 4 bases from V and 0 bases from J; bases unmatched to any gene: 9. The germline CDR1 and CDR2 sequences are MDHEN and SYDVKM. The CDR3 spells CASSSRDRVEVNTEAFF. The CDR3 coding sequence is TGTGCCAGCAGTTCGCGGGACAGGGTCGAGGTGAACACTGAAGCTTTCTTT.

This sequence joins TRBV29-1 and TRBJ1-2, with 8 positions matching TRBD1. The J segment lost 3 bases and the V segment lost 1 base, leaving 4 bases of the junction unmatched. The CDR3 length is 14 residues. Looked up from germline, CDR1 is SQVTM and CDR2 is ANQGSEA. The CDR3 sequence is CSVEGAGGYYGYTF. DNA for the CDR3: TGCAGCGTTGAAGGGGCAGGGGGCTACTATGGCTACACCTTC.

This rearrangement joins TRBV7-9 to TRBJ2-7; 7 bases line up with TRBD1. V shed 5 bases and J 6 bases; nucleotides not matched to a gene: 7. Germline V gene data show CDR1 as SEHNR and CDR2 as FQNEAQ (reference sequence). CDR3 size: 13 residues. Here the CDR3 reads CASSVQGSGEQYV. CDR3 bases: TGTGCCAGCAGCGTACAGGGGTCAGGCGAGCAGTACGTC.

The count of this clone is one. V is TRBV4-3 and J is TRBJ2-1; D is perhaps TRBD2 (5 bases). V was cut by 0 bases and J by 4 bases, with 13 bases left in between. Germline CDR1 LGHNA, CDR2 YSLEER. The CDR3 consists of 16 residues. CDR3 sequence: CASSQDRASFYNEQFF. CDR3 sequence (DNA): TGCGCCAGCAGCCAAGATCGGGCTAGCTTTTACAATGAGCAGTTCTTC.

Written as DNA, the CDR3 is TGTGCCACCAGCAGGGGTCGGGAGGGCAATCAGCCCCAGCATTTT. Translating gives CATSRGREGNQPQHF. The chain uses TRBV15 and TRBJ1-5; D ambiguous. Germline values: CDR1 LNHNV, CDR2 YYDKDF (reference sequence). This CDR3 has 15 amino acids. Trimming shortened V by 3 bases and J by 2 bases, and 11 bases separated the two germline ends.

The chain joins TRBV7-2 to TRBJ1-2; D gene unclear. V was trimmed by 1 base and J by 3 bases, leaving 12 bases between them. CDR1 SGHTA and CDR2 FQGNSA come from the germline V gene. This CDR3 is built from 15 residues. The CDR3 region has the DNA TGTGCCAGCAGCTTAGTAGGCGGGGAGGACTATGGCTACACCTTC. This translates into CASSLVGGEDYGYTF.